This T cell receptor beta chain was sequenced in a study of OX40 agonist ivuxolimab in advanced cancers. This table comes from immunoSEQ multiplex PCR, and its TCRdb copy is limited to in-frame clones, with some not included. The data hold tens of thousands of clones, with roughly 85% observed a single time. From germline, CDR1 is SGHRS and CDR2 YFSETQ. V was clipped by 3 bases and J by 0 bases; unmatched bases: 9. This CDR3 comprises 18 residues. The origin of this receptor is an adult with an advanced solid tumor such as melanoma, head and neck, liver or kidney cancer. V usage is TRBV5-1 and J usage is TRBJ1-1, with 12 bases aligning to TRBD1. This specimen consisted of CD4+ or CD8+ T cells sorted from blood, obtained in a trial of the OX40 agonist ivuxolimab. The CDR3 DNA reads as TGCGCCAGCAGCTCGCCCGGGACAGGGGGCTTGATGAACACTGAAGCTTTCTTT. Amino acid sequence: CASSSPGTGGLMNTEAFF.